This is a list of T cell receptor beta chains from one sample in a study of blood T cells in healthy people across ages. Each CDR3 protein gets one entry after TCRdb re-called the 5' RACE reads with MiXCR. The sample records some 700,000 distinct CDR3 sequences, about a fifth being singletons. Sequencing used blood. All receptors come from a man aged 70-80 years in good health. CDR3s include the opening cysteine and the closing phenylalanine or tryptophan. Clone sizes are given selectively: once, few, many, or a class where the clone is expanded.

. TRBV6-2/TRBV6-3 CASGPSSGRGGSQNIQYF
few TRBV10-3 CAISGTSIRETQYF
many TRBV28 CASSQEPRGYTF
few TRBV5-1 CASSNANWGGGNQPQHF
few TRBV5-6 CASSFSMGETQYF
. TRBV15 CATSKTGLSNQPQHF
. TRBV28 CASSLVRSQPQHF
few TRBV11-3 CASSRGTSYEQYF
many TRBV7-2 CASSLALAGSSGANVLTF
. TRBV6-1 CASRDVGALARPNEQFF
. TRBV7-2 CASSVGPTTDTQYF
. TRBV6-5 CASSYGSGQGLGETQYF
few TRBV12-3/TRBV12-4 CASSQQGAVYGYTF
few TRBV5-1 CASSTGQSGTNVLTF
. TRBV11-3 CASSLVSRANEQFF
few TRBV5-5 CASSLKFAGGPYNEQFF
. TRBV5-1 CASSSRQGRDNEQFF
. TRBV14 CASSQDSGGGRKLFF
few TRBV20-1 CSARVPSGGVDSYNEQFF
few TRBV7-9 CASSFPQGKETQYF
. TRBV6-2/TRBV6-3 CASHNDRANNEQFF
. TRBV6-1 CATQVVSSYNSPLHF
many TRBV18 CASSPGLAGLDTQYF
few TRBV12-3/TRBV12-4 CASSFTGANSPLHF
. TRBV20-1 CSARARETSSTGANVLTF
. TRBV6-1 CASLISSGANVLTF
. TRBV11-3 CASSPRGDRGNTIYF
. TRBV18 CASSRDLYEQYF
. TRBV9 CASSAGTSGRADETQYF
. TRBV29-1 CSGAGTPDNEQFF
. TRBV5-1 CASSGRTGTDTQYF
few TRBV5-1 CASSRTSEADTQYF
. TRBV14 CASSQYYRGAEEAFF
. TRBV4-2 CASSQDRQTNQPQHF
. TRBV20-1 CSADDRGGYGYTF
. TRBV5-1 CASSPVAEDSPLHF
. TRBV6-5 CASSDRGGVKDTQYF
many TRBV29-1 CSVGGQGALNEQFF
many TRBV9 CASSPRTGAIDTQYF
. TRBV5-1 CASSFGGQGREQYF
few TRBV12-3/TRBV12-4 CASSSSGGDRNEQFF
. TRBV5-1 CASTQQGETGYTF
. TRBV20-1 CSAGTDLNQPQHF
once TRBV5-1 CASSYDREVYGYTF
few TRBV28 CASSRGSEQYF
. TRBV18 CASSPGQGRPGANVLTF
. TRBV6-2/TRBV6-3 CASSYSGDTDTQYF
few TRBV12-3/TRBV12-4 CASSFRESTLEAGNTIYF
. TRBV18 CASSPFGESKNIQYF
few TRBV5-1 CASSLAQVSEQYF
. TRBV3-1 CASSQGIFVLGATNEKLFF
. TRBV11-2 CASSNPGTGNTEAFF
few TRBV7-2 CASSPGTETNYGYTF
. TRBV5-1 CASSLVGTDSYEQYF
many TRBV12-3/TRBV12-4 CASSTNRLGEKLFF
few TRBV6-1 CASAGQFYEQYF
few TRBV18 CASSPGPSVGIANEKLFF